The T cell receptor beta chain described here comes from a study of shared clonotypes between healthy human individuals. In its sample, this clone was seen once. Trimming cost V 0 bases and J 4 bases, with 7 bases left between them. This CDR3 contains 13 residues. Per germline, CDR1 SEHNR and CDR2 FQNEAQ (reference sequence). Selected positively for CCR7 and CD45RO-negative, naive CD8 cells excluded terminally differentiated effector memory CD45RA+ cells. Per the original methods: For the immunoSEQ data, sequences were junction-only without quality scores, so filtering differed. Some clones are missing from TCRdb's copy, which holds only in-frame ones; the method was immunoSEQ multiplex PCR. The V and J calls and clone size are taken from that table; D and trimming were inferred from the DNA. The repertoire holds some 2 million clones, with less than 95% as singletons.

The chain uses TRBV7-9 and TRBJ2-7; D unclear. The sample comprised naive CD8+ T cells sorted from blood. This TCR was recovered from a man between 18 and 35 years old in good health. The CDR3 is CASSLAALYEQYF. DNA of the CDR3: TGTGCCAGCAGCTTAGCGGCCCTTTACGAGCAGTACTTC.